Listed below are T cell receptor beta chains from one sample, sequenced in a study of shared clonotypes between healthy human individuals. Data came from immunoSEQ multiplex PCR; TCRdb stores just in-frame clones and leaves some out. There are 2 million to 2.5 million clones in the sample; nearly 97% occur only once, and roughly 0.13% lies in the top ten. What was sequenced was naive CD4+ T cells sorted from blood. Receptor source: a man between 18 and 35 years old in good health. Each CDR3 is given with its conserved first and last residue. The D gene is left open where the match is weak. Only some rows state a clone size, as once, few, many or a class for expanded clones.

>NA|TRBV28|NA|TRBJ2-1
TGTGCCAGCAGTTTTATCGCCCGTTCCTACAATGAGCAGTTCTTC
CASSFIARSYNEQFF
>once|TRBV27|TRBD1|TRBJ1-1
TGTGCCAGCAAACCCCGGGACAGGGAAAAATCCTTTGAAGCTTTCTTT
CASKPRDREKSFEAFF
>NA|TRBV6-5|NA|TRBJ2-1
TGTGCCAGCAGTTACAGGGGGGAGGCCTACAATGAGCAGTTCTTC
CASSYRGEAYNEQFF
>NA|TRBV10-2|NA|TRBJ2-4
TGCGCCAGCAGTGAGAGGTCCACAGGGCTTATAGCCAAAAACATTCAGTACTTC
CASSERSTGLIAKNIQYF
>NA|TRBV4-1|NA|TRBJ2-1
TGCGCCAGCAGCCCGCAGGGACGAAAGTACAATGAGCAGTTCTTC
CASSPQGRKYNEQFF
>NA|TRBV11-3|TRBD2|TRBJ2-5
TGTGCCAGCAGCCCGGGACTAGGCGGGGAGACCCAGTACTTC
CASSPGLGGETQYF
>NA|TRBV6-6|TRBD2|TRBJ2-3
TGTGCCAGCAGTTACTCTTCTAGCGGAGGGGATACGCAGTATTTT
CASSYSSSGGDTQYF
>NA|TRBV5-4|NA|TRBJ1-2
TGTGCCAGCAGGCCCCAGGGGAACTATGGCTACACCTTC
CASRPQGNYGYTF
>NA|TRBV28|NA|TRBJ1-4
TGTGCCAGCAGTTTTCGAGGGGGGTCTAATGAAAAACTGTTTTTT
CASSFRGGSNEKLFF
>few|TRBV5-1|NA|TRBJ1-5
TGCGCCAGCAGCCCGCCTAGGGCTTCCCAGCATTTT
CASSPPRASQHF
>once|TRBV7-8|NA|TRBJ2-7
TGTGCCAGCAGCTTACACACAGGGAGCTCCTACGAGCAGTACTTC
CASSLHTGSSYEQYF
>once|TRBV5-1|NA|TRBJ2-7
TGCGCCAGCAGCTCCCAGGGCAGGGCCTACGAGCAGTACTTC
CASSSQGRAYEQYF
>NA|TRBV7-9|NA|TRBJ2-6
TGTGCCAGCAGCTCGTATGCAGGGGCCAATTACTCTGGGGCCAACGTCCTGACTTTC
CASSSYAGANYSGANVLTF
>NA|TRBV5-1|TRBD2|TRBJ2-1
TGCGCCAGCAGCTTGGCCTTAGCGGGACCGAATGAGCAGTTCTTC
CASSLALAGPNEQFF
>NA|TRBV11-2|TRBD1|TRBJ1-5
TGTGCCAGCAGCCCGGACAGGGGAAATGGGCAGCCCCAGCATTTT
CASSPDRGNGQPQHF
>NA|TRBV4-1|NA|TRBJ1-4
TGCGCCAGCAGGGAAGGGTTTGCGGGTGAAAAACTGTTTTTT
CASREGFAGEKLFF
>NA|TRBV14|TRBD1|TRBJ1-6
TGTGCCAGCGGTGGGACAGGGCATTCACCCCTCCACTTT
CASGGTGHSPLHF
>NA|TRBV9|NA|TRBJ2-7
TGTGCCAGCAGCGAAAGCCCCGTCGGCGAGCAGTACTTC
CASSESPVGEQYF
>NA|TRBV7-2|TRBD2|TRBJ2-1
TGTGCCAGCAGCCCAGCGGCTAGCGGGGGGCAGGGGCATGAGCAGTTCTTC
CASSPAASGGQGHEQFF
>NA|TRBV6-6|NA|TRBJ1-1
TGTGCCAGCAGTTCATCAGGACGGCCGGAGACTGAAGCTTTCTTT
CASSSSGRPETEAFF
>NA|TRBV6-1|NA|TRBJ2-7
TGTGCCAGCACTAGGGGCTCCTACGAGCAGTACTTC
CASTRGSYEQYF
>NA|TRBV6-6|NA|TRBJ1-4
TGTGCCAGCAGGACCGGGCCAACTAATGAAAAACTGTTTTTT
CASRTGPTNEKLFF
>NA|TRBV6-5|NA|TRBJ2-3
TGTGCCAGCAGTCCGACGGGGCCCAGCACAGATACGCAGTATTTT
CASSPTGPSTDTQYF
>NA|TRBV5-4|TRBD1|TRBJ1-1
TGTGCCAGCAGCTGGGGACAGGGGGGATTCGGTGAAGCTTTCTTT
CASSWGQGGFGEAFF
>NA|TRBV19|NA|TRBJ2-7
TGTGCCAGTAGTATAGGAAGTAGGGCGACCTGGGAGCAGTACTTC
CASSIGSRATWEQYF
>NA|TRBV9|TRBD1|TRBJ1-2
TGTGCCAGCAGCGTCGACAGGGAGGGTGGCTACACCTTC
CASSVDREGGYTF
>NA|TRBV5-1|TRBD2|TRBJ2-7
TGCGCCAGCAGCTTGGAGGGAGGACTAGCGAGCTCCTACGAGCAGTACTTC
CASSLEGGLASSYEQYF
>NA|TRBV7-3|NA|TRBJ2-1
TGTGCCAGCAGCTTAGGGGCAAGCACCTACAATGAGCAGTTCTTC
CASSLGASTYNEQFF
>NA|TRBV29-1|TRBD2|TRBJ2-5
TGCAGCGTTGCGGGGGGGGAGACCCAGTACTTC
CSVAGGETQYF
>NA|TRBV11-2|TRBD1|TRBJ2-6
TGTGCCAGCAGCCGTGGACAGGGGAGGGCCAACGTCCTGACTTTC
CASSRGQGRANVLTF
>few|TRBV6-6|NA|TRBJ1-4
TGTGCCAGCATCCCCGGGGGGGCTAGGGAAAAACTGTTTTTT
CASIPGGAREKLFF
>few|TRBV18|TRBD1|TRBJ1-2
TGTGCCAGCTCACCCGAAACGGGACAGGGGAGCGGTGGCTACACCTTC
CASSPETGQGSGGYTF
>few|TRBV4-1|NA|TRBJ1-6
TGCGCCAGCAGCCAAGATGCAGGGATCAATTCACCCCTCCACTTT
CASSQDAGINSPLHF
>NA|TRBV20-1|NA|TRBJ1-2
TGCAGTGCTAGATGGTCCTATGGCTACACCTTC
CSARWSYGYTF
>NA|TRBV30|TRBD1|TRBJ2-3
TGTGCCTGGGACAGGGGGCTTTCGGATACGCAGTATTTT
CAWDRGLSDTQYF
>NA|TRBV6-6|NA|TRBJ2-5
TGTGCCAGCAGTCCCCCGGGGAGGGAGACCCAGTACTTC
CASSPPGRETQYF
>NA|TRBV27|NA|TRBJ1-3
TGTGCCAGCAGCCTCCAGGGGACTGGAAACACCATATATTTT
CASSLQGTGNTIYF
>NA|TRBV13|NA|TRBJ2-7
TGTGCCAGCAGCTCTTTTTGGGGGTCCTACGAGCAGTACTTC
CASSSFWGSYEQYF
>NA|TRBV30|NA|TRBJ1-1
TGTGCCTGGAGTGATCAGGGGAACACTGAAGCTTTCTTT
CAWSDQGNTEAFF
>NA|TRBV14|NA|TRBJ1-4
TGTGCCAGCAGCCATGGGGGCAATGAAAAACTGTTTTTT
CASSHGGNEKLFF
>NA|TRBV23-1|TRBD1|TRBJ1-5
TGCGCCAGCAGTCACCTCCGAAGGGGACAGGGAGAAATATATAGCAATCAGCCCCAGCATTTT
CASSHLRRGQGEIYSNQPQHF
>NA|TRBV11-2|TRBD2|TRBJ2-7
TGTGCCAGCAGCCGATACACGACTAGCGGGGGACTCAGGCCCTACGAGCAGTACTTC
CASSRYTTSGGLRPYEQYF